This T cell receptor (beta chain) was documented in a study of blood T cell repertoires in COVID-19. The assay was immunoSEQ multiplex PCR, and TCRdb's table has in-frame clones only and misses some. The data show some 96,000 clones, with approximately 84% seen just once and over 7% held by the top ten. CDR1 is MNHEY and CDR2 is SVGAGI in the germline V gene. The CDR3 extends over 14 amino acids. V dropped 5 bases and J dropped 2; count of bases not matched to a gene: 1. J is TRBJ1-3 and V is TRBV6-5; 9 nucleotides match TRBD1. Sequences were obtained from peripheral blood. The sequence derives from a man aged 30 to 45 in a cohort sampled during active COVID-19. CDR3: CASSRTGAGNTIYF. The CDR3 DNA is TGTGCCAGCAGTCGGACAGGGGCTGGAAACACCATATATTTT.